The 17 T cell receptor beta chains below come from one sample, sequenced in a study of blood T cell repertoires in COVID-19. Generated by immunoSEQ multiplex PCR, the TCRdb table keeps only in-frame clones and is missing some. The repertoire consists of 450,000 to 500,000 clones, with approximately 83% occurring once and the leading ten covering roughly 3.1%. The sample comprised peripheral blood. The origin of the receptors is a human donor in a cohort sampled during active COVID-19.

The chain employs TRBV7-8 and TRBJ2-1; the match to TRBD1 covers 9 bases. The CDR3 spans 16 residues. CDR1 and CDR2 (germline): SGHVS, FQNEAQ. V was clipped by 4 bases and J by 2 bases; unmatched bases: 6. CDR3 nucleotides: TGTGCCAGCAGCTCACGGGGGACAGGGACCTACAATGAGCAGTTCTTC. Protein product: CASSSRGTGTYNEQFF.

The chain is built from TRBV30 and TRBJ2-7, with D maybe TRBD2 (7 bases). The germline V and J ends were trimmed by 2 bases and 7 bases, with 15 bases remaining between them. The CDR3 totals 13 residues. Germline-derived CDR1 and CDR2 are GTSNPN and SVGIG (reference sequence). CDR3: CAWSKGGGGEQYF. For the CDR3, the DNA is TGTGCCTGGAGTAAGGGGGGAGGGGGAGAGCAGTACTTC.

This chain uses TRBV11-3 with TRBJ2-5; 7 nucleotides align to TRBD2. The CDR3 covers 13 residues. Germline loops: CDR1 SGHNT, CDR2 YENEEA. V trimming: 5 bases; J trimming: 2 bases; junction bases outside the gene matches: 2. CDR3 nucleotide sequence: TGTGCCAGCAGCCCCGGGGGGCAAGAGACCCAGTACTTC. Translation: CASSPGGQETQYF.

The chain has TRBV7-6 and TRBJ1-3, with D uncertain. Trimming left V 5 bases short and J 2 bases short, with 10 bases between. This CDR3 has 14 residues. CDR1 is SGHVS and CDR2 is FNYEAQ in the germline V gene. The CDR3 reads CASSPQEAGNTIYF. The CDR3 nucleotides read TGTGCCAGCAGCCCCCAGGAGGCTGGAAACACCATATATTTT.

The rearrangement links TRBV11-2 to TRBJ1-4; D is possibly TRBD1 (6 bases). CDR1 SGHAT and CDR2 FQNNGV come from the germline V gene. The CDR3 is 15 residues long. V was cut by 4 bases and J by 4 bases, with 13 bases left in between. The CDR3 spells CASSSRQEFNEKLFF. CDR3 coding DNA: TGTGCCAGCAGCTCCCGACAGGAGTTTAATGAAAAACTGTTTTTT.

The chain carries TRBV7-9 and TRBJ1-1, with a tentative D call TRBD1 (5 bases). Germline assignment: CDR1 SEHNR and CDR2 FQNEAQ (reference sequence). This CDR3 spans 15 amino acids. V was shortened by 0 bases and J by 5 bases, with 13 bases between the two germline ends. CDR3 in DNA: TGTGCCAGCAGCTTAGCTTCGGGGGGAAAAACTGAAGCTTTCTTT. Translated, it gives CASSLASGGKTEAFF. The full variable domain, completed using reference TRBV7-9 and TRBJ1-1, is DTGVSQNPRHKITKRGQNVTFRCDPISEHNRLYWYRQTLGQGPEFLTYFQNEAQLEKSRLLSDRFSAERPKGSFSTLEIQRTEQGDSAMYLCASSLASGGKTEAFFGQGTRLTVV.

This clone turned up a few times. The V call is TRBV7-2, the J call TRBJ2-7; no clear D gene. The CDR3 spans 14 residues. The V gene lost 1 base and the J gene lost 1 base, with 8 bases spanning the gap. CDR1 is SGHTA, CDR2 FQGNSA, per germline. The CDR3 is CASSLGHSSYEQYF. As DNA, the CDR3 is TGTGCCAGCAGCTTAGGACACAGTTCCTACGAGCAGTACTTC. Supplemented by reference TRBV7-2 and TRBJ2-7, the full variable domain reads GAGVSQSPSNKVTEKGKDVELRCDPISGHTALYWYRQSLGQGLEFLIYFQGNSAPDKSGLPSDRFSAERTGGSVSTLTIQRTQQEDSAVYLCASSLGHSSYEQYFGPGTRLTVT.

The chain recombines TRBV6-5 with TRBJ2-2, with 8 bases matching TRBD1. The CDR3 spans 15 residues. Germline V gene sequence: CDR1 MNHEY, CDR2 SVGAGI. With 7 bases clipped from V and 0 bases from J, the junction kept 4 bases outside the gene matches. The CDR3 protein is CASIRQGPNTGELFF. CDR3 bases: TGTGCCAGCATTAGACAGGGGCCGAACACCGGGGAGCTGTTTTTT.

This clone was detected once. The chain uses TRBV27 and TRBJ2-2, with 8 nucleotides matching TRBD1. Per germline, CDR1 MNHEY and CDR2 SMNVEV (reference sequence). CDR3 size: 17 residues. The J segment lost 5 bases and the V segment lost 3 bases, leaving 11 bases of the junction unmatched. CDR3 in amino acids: CASSFRTGTGVTGELFF. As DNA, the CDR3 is TGTGCCAGCAGTTTCCGAACCGGGACAGGAGTGACCGGGGAGCTGTTTTTT.

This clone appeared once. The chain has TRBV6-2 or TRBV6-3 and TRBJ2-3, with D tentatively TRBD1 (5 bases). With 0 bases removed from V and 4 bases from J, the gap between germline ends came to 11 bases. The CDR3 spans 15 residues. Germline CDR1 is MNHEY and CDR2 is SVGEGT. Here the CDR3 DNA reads TGTGCCAGCAGTTACTCGGTGGGGCTGGCAGATACGCAGTATTTT. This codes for CASSYSVGLADTQYF.

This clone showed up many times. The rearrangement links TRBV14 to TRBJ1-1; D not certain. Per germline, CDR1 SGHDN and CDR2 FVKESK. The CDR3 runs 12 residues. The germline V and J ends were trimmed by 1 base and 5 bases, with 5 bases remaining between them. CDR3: CASSQVSTEAFF. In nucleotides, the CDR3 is TGTGCCAGCAGCCAAGTCAGTACTGAAGCTTTCTTT.

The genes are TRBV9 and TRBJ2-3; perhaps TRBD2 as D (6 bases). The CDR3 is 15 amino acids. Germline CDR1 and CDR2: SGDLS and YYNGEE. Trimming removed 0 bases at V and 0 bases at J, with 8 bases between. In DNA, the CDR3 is TGTGCCAGCAGCGTAGGCGGGGATAGCACAGATACGCAGTATTTT. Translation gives CASSVGGDSTDTQYF. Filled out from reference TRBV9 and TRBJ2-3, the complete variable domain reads DSGVTQTPKHLITATGQRVTLRCSPRSGDLSVYWYQQSLDQGLQFLIQYYNGEERAKGNILERFSAQQFPDLHSELNLSSLELGDSALYFCASSVGGDSTDTQYFGPGTRLTVL.

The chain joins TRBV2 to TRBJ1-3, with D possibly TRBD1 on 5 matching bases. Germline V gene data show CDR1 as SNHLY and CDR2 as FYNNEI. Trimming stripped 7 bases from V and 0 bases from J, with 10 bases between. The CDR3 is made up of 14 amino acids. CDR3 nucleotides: TGTGCCAGCAAGGCAGGGAACTCTGGAAACACCATATATTTT. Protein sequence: CASKAGNSGNTIYF.

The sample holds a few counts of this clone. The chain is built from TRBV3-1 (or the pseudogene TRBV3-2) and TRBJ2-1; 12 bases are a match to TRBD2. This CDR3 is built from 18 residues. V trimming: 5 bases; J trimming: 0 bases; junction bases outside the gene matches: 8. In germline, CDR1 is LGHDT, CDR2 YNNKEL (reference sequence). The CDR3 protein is CASSLQGLAGSSYNEQFF. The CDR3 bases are TGTGCCAGCAGCTTACAAGGACTAGCGGGAAGCTCCTACAATGAGCAGTTCTTC.

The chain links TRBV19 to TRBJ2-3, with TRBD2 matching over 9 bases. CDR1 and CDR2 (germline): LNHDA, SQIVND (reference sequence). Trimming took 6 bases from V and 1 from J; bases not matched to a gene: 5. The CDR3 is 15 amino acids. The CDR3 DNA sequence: TGTGCCAGTAGATATAGCGGGAGTGGCACAGATACGCAGTATTTT. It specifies CASRYSGSGTDTQYF.

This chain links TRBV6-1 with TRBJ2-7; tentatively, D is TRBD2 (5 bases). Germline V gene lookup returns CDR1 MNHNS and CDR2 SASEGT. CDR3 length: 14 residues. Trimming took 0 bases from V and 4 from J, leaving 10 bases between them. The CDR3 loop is CASSEAWRLYEQYF. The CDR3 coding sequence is TGTGCCAGCAGTGAAGCCTGGAGGTTGTACGAGCAGTACTTC.

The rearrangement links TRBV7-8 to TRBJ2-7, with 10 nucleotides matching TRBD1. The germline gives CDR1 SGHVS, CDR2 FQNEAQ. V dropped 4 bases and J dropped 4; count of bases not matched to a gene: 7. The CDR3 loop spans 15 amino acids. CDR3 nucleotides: TGTGCCAGCAGCTCCAGCCGGGACAGGGGATACGAGCAGTACTTC. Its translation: CASSSSRDRGYEQYF. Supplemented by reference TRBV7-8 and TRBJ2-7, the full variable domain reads GAGVSQSPRYKVAKRGQDVALRCDPISGHVSLFWYQQALGQGPEFLTYFQNEAQLDKSGLPSDRFFAERPEGSVSTLKIQRTQQEDSAVYLCASSSSRDRGYEQYFGPGTRLTVT.